These 3 T cell receptor beta chains were all obtained from the same sample, sequenced in a study of blood T cell repertoires in COVID-19. The data were produced by immunoSEQ multiplex PCR, yet TCRdb's version contains in-frame clones alone and is incomplete. The sample lists over 150,000 clones; almost 85% were seen once. The specimen sequenced was peripheral blood. The receptors shown here come from a man aged 18 to 29 with active or convalescent COVID-19.

The rearrangement uses TRBV7-2 and TRBJ2-7; possibly TRBD1 for D (6 bases). Germline CDR1 SGHTA, CDR2 FQGNSA. The CDR3 runs 14 residues. V dropped 5 bases and J dropped 3 bases, with 14 bases sitting between them. CDR3 sequence: CASSQGWGIYEQYF. CDR3 in DNA: TGTGCCAGCAGCCAGGGGTGGGGCATCTACGAGCAGTACTTC.

The chain has TRBV7-2 and TRBJ2-4, with 10 nucleotides matching TRBD2. V shed 2 bases, J shed 1 base, and the junction held 8 bases outside the gene matches. This CDR3 contains 18 residues. The germline V gene encodes CDR1 SGHTA and CDR2 FQGNSA. The CDR3 region has the DNA TGTGCCAGCAGCTTAAAGTCTAGCGGGAGAGACGCCAAAAACATTCAGTACTTC. It codes for CASSLKSSGRDAKNIQYF.

The V gene is TRBV19, the J gene TRBJ1-3; 8 bases align to TRBD1. The junction had 4 bases not matched to a gene; V was cut back by 6 bases and J by 0 bases. The germline V gene encodes CDR1 LNHDA and CDR2 SQIVND (reference sequence). This CDR3 is 15 amino acids long. The CDR3 reads CASSRQGNSGNTIYF. CDR3 DNA: TGTGCCAGTAGCAGACAGGGGAACTCTGGAAACACCATATATTTT.